The next 27 T cell receptor beta chains were all read from a single sample in a study of CD8 T cells in Susac syndrome (dated 2019 in TCRdb). Library preparation was by the immunoSEQ multiplex PCR assay. RNA was extracted using the RNeasy kit, and about 0.45 to 1 ug of the RNA was reverse transcribed with random hexamers. Using fastp trimming at Q25 and MiXCR clonotype assembly, TCRdb reanalyzed the public sequencing data and kept in-frame beta chains. Entries are consolidated by CDR3 protein sequence, retaining the most common genes and DNA. The sample table holds roughly 330,000 distinct CDR3 sequences, of which roughly 94% were seen once. Jointly, the top ten make up about 0.063% of the sample. The sequenced sample consisted of CD4+ T cells from PBMCs. Source of these receptors: a human donor with multiple sclerosis.

In nucleotides, the CDR3 is TGTGCCAGCAGTGTCCCCGGGACAGGCTCCTTTGGAAACACCATATATTTT. This translates into CASSVPGTGSFGNTIYF. The rearrangement links TRBV25-1 to TRBJ1-3, with 8 bases fitting TRBD1. The CDR3 consists of 17 residues. The V gene's germline CDR1 is MGHDK and CDR2 SYGVNS. J was trimmed by 3 bases and V by 4 bases; bases with no gene match: 11.

The chain employs TRBV20-1 and TRBJ2-7; D is perhaps TRBD1 (6 bases). V lost 2 bases to trimming and J lost 2 bases, with 13 bases between them. Germline-derived CDR1 and CDR2 are DFQATT and SNEGSKA (reference sequence). The length of the CDR3 is 14 residues. CDR3 region: CSARPPGAPYEQYF. The CDR3 DNA follows: TGCAGTGCTAGACCCCCAGGGGCCCCCTACGAGCAGTACTTC.

The chain combines TRBV21-1 with TRBJ1-1; the listed D gene, TRBD1, was not tested against the DNA. TRBV21-1 has pseudogene status. The CDR3 contains 18 residues. The DNA for the CDR3 is TGTGCCAGCAATCAATTACCGGGGGTGGGGATTTTTAACACTGAAGCTTTCTTT. Translated: CASNQLPGVGIFNTEAFF.

The genes are TRBV7-3 and TRBJ2-2, with D tentatively TRBD2 (5 bases). Trimming removed 0 bases at V and 5 bases at J, with 10 bases between. The length of the CDR3 is 15 residues. Germline V gene sequence: CDR1 SGHTA, CDR2 FQGTGA. CDR3 residues: CASSLTPGWTGELFF. The CDR3 nucleotides are TGTGCCAGCAGCTTAACCCCGGGGTGGACCGGGGAGCTGTTTTTT.

V and J are TRBV5-4 and TRBJ2-3, with 7 bases fitting TRBD1. J was trimmed by 1 base and V by 4 bases; bases with no gene match: 6. This CDR3 spans 15 amino acids. Germline V gene lookup returns CDR1 SGHNT and CDR2 YYREEE (reference sequence). The DNA of the CDR3 is TGTGCCAGCAGCCCCGGACAGGTTGGCACAGATACGCAGTATTTT. Encoded protein: CASSPGQVGTDTQYF.

J is TRBJ2-1 and V is TRBV12-3 or TRBV12-4; weak D call: TRBD2 (6 bases). Between the trimmed V and J ends, which lost 6 bases and 7 bases, there was a span of 10 bases. The CDR3 runs 12 residues. The CDR3 coding sequence is TGTGCCAGCAGCCGTGGGAGGAATGAGCAGTTCTTC. Translation gives CASSRGRNEQFF.

This chain joins TRBV4-1 and TRBJ2-2; 8 positions agree with TRBD2. This CDR3 comprises 18 residues. With V trimmed by 0 bases and J by 6 bases, 12 bases remained unmatched. Germline CDR1 reads MGHRA; CDR2 reads YSYEKL. CDR3 nucleotide sequence: TGCGCCAGCAGCCAAGATGCGGGTAGCGGGACCTTGCCCGGGGAGCTGTTTTTT. It encodes CASSQDAGSGTLPGELFF.

This chain joins TRBV12-3 or TRBV12-4 and TRBJ2-1, with TRBD2 matching 7 bases. CDR3 length: 13 residues. V lost 10 bases to trimming and J lost 5 bases; unmatched junction nucleotides: 8. The CDR3 DNA is TGTGCCACCGGAAGGCGGGGGAACAATGAGCAGTTCTTC. Amino acid sequence: CATGRRGNNEQFF.

J is TRBJ2-7 and V is TRBV5-1; the match to TRBD1 covers 9 bases. V was pared by 3 bases and J by 3 bases, with 4 bases of the junction left unmatched. Germline V lookup: CDR1 SGHRS, CDR2 YFSETQ. This CDR3 has 14 residues. CDR3: CASSSTGGHYEQYF. In nucleotides, the CDR3 is TGCGCCAGCAGCTCGACAGGGGGTCACTACGAGCAGTACTTC.

V gene TRBV7-8 combines with J gene TRBJ1-4, with TRBD1 as a possible D gene (6 bases). This CDR3 spans 18 amino acids. Trimming removed 2 bases at V and 5 bases at J, with 21 bases between. CDR1 is SGHVS, CDR2 FQNEAQ, per germline. The CDR3 loop reads CASSLTRRTGKANEKLFF. DNA for the CDR3: TGTGCCAGCAGCTTAACTCGAAGAACAGGGAAGGCGAATGAAAAACTGTTTTTT. Full variable domain (remainder filled in from reference TRBV7-8 and TRBJ1-4): GAGVSQSPRYKVAKRGQDVALRCDPISGHVSLFWYQQALGQGPEFLTYFQNEAQLDKSGLPSDRFFAERPEGSVSTLKIQRTQQEDSAVYLCASSLTRRTGKANEKLFFGSGTQLSVL.

This chain links TRBV7-9 with TRBJ1-1; D gene unclear. CDR1 and CDR2 from the germline V gene are SEHNR and FQNEAQ (reference sequence). V was trimmed by 6 bases and J by 3 bases, leaving 14 bases between them. The CDR3 is 14 residues long. The CDR3 DNA reads as TGTGCCAGCAGACCCAGGACGTCGGACACTGAAGCTTTCTTT. Translating gives CASRPRTSDTEAFF.

J is TRBJ2-5 and V is TRBV6-1, with TRBD2 identical over 7 bases. The DNA end favors TRBJ2-7, so the J call may be wrong. Germline CDR1 is MNHNS and CDR2 is SASEGT. The CDR3 sequence is 19 residues long. The CDR3 region is CASSPLRGGRGGVHFEQYF. CDR3 DNA sequence: TGTGCCAGCAGCCCCCTCCGAGGCGGCCGGGGAGGGGTCCACTTCGAGCAGTACTTC.

The chain employs TRBV18 and TRBJ2-3; no definite D call. The CDR3 extends over 15 amino acids. Germline V gene data show CDR1 as KGHSH and CDR2 as LQKENI. The V gene lost 1 base and the J gene lost 2 bases, with 10 bases spanning the gap. For the CDR3, the DNA is TGTGCCAGCTCACCACACAACGGTAACACAGATACGCAGTATTTT. This encodes CASSPHNGNTDTQYF.

This chain links TRBV7-9 with TRBJ2-1, with TRBD2 identical over 8 bases. The CDR3 contains 16 residues. Germline V gene sequence: CDR1 SEHNR, CDR2 FQNEAQ (reference sequence). Germline trimming cut 4 bases from V and 4 bases from J; bases unmatched to any gene: 9. The CDR3 protein is CASSSPTSGAYNEQFF. The CDR3 DNA reads TGTGCCAGCAGCTCCCCTACTAGCGGAGCTTACAATGAGCAGTTCTTC.

This clonotype was recorded a few times. The rearrangement uses TRBV19 and TRBJ1-1, with D maybe TRBD1 (5 bases). The germline CDR1 and CDR2 sequences are LNHDA and SQIVND (reference sequence). V was clipped by 4 bases and J by 0 bases, with 6 bases between them. CDR3 length: 13 amino acids. The DNA of the CDR3 is TGTGCCAGTAGTACGACAGTGAACACTGAAGCTTTCTTT. It codes for CASSTTVNTEAFF. The full variable domain, its missing parts supplied by reference TRBV19 and TRBJ1-1, is DGGITQSPKYLFRKEGQNVTLSCEQNLNHDAMYWYRQDPGQGLRLIYYSQIVNDFQKGDIAEGYSVSREKKESFPLTVTSAQKNPTAFYLCASSTTVNTEAFFGQGTRLTVV.

The V call is TRBV7-2, the J call TRBJ2-5; 11 positions agree with TRBD1. Germline assignment: CDR1 SGHTA and CDR2 FQGNSA. V lost 8 bases and J lost 3; bases outside the gene matches: 8. The CDR3 length is 15 residues. CDR3 nucleotide sequence: TGTGCCAGCCGCTGGACAGGGGGCTCGGAAGAGACCCAGTACTTC. This gives the protein CASRWTGGSEETQYF.

The chain combines TRBV18 with TRBJ2-7, with 8 bases identical to TRBD2. The trim removed 8 bases at V and 2 bases at J, leaving 5 bases unmatched. Germline V gives CDR1 KGHSH, CDR2 LQKENI. The CDR3 is made up of 13 amino acids. The CDR3 DNA reads TGTGCCAGCCATAGCGGGAATACCTACGAGCAGTACTTC. Translating gives CASHSGNTYEQYF.

The chain carries TRBV3-1 and TRBJ1-1; D uncertain. CDR1 LGHDT and CDR2 YNNKEL come from the germline V gene (reference sequence). The CDR3 totals 13 residues. Trimming shortened V by 1 base and J by 7 bases, and 10 bases separated the two germline ends. CDR3 region: CASSQGRRREAFF. CDR3 in DNA: TGTGCCAGCAGCCAAGGCAGGAGGCGTGAAGCTTTCTTT.

On this clonotype itself: A much larger clone differs from this one at a single base, so this may be a read error. This sequence joins TRBV6-6 and TRBJ2-5; D ambiguous. Trimming stripped 6 bases from V and 1 base from J, with 3 bases between. Germline-derived CDR1 and CDR2 are MNHNY and SVGAGI (reference sequence). CDR3 length equals 11 residues. As DNA, the CDR3 is TGTGCCAGCAGATCCCAAGAGACCCAGTACTTC. Its protein product is CASRSQETQYF.

The V and J genes are TRBV6-6 and TRBJ1-6; no definite D call. V shed 5 bases and J shed 0 bases, with 5 bases lying between them. CDR3 length: 14 amino acids. Looked up from germline, CDR1 is MNHNY and CDR2 is SVGAGI (reference sequence). The CDR3, as DNA: TGTGCCAGCAGTGGGAGCTCCTATAATTCACCCCTCCACTTT. Translating gives CASSGSSYNSPLHF.

V and J are TRBV20-1 and TRBJ2-1; 7 bases line up with TRBD2. V was clipped by 1 base and J by 4 bases; unmatched bases: 7. Germline V gives CDR1 DFQATT, CDR2 SNEGSKA (reference sequence). This CDR3 spans 15 amino acids. CDR3 region: CSARGASGPYNEQFF. The CDR3 DNA reads as TGCAGTGCTAGAGGGGCTAGCGGCCCTTACAATGAGCAGTTCTTC.

The chain combines TRBV2 with TRBJ1-1, with unresolved D. Germline values: CDR1 SNHLY, CDR2 FYNNEI. There are 13 residues in the CDR3. V lost 4 bases and J lost 10, with 16 bases in between. CDR3 protein: CASSVGHPELAFF. The CDR3 DNA reads TGTGCCAGCAGTGTTGGCCATCCGGAACTAGCTTTCTTT. Together with reference TRBV2 and TRBJ1-1, the CDR3 gives the full variable domain: EPEVTQTPSHQVTQMGQEVILRCVPISNHLYFYWYRQILGQKVEFLVSFYNNEISEKSEIFDDQFSVERPDGSNFTLKIRSTKLEDSAMYFCASSVGHPELAFFGQGTRLTVV.

This chain links TRBV2 with TRBJ1-1; unclear D gene. Germline V gene data show CDR1 as SNHLY and CDR2 as FYNNEI. CDR3 length: 13 amino acids. Trimming stripped 4 bases from V and 4 bases from J, with 10 bases between. The CDR3 protein is CASSVREGTEAFF. The CDR3 nucleotides are TGTGCCAGCAGTGTCCGGGAAGGCACTGAAGCTTTCTTT.

The gene calls are TRBV7-2 and TRBJ2-7; the match to TRBD2 covers 13 bases. V shed 5 bases, J shed 4 bases, and the junction held 8 bases outside the gene matches. The CDR3 consists of 16 residues. Germline lookup yields CDR1 SGHTA and CDR2 FQGNSA. The CDR3 region has the DNA TGTGCCAGCAGCCGGACTAGCGGGAGTCTAGGATACGAGCAGTACTTC. This sequence encodes CASSRTSGSLGYEQYF.

The chain has TRBV6-1 and TRBJ2-2; TRBD2 matches 15 bases. CDR1 is MNHNS and CDR2 is SASEGT in the germline V gene. V gave up 6 bases and J gave up 1 base; unmatched junction bases: 3. CDR3 length: 17 residues. The CDR3, as DNA: TGTGCCAGCAGGAGGACTAGCGGGGGGGTGAACACCGGGGAGCTGTTTTTT. The encoded protein is CASRRTSGGVNTGELFF.

This chain uses TRBV7-2 with TRBJ1-2, with 8 bases matching TRBD1. Per germline, CDR1 SGHTA and CDR2 FQGNSA. The CDR3 consists of 15 residues. The junction had 9 bases not matched to a gene; V was cut back by 5 bases and J by 4 bases. CDR3 sequence: CASSEQGVEGYGYTF. CDR3 DNA sequence: TGTGCCAGCAGCGAACAGGGGGTAGAGGGCTATGGCTACACCTTC. Filled out from reference TRBV7-2 and TRBJ1-2, the complete variable domain reads GAGVSQSPSNKVTEKGKDVELRCDPISGHTALYWYRQSLGQGLEFLIYFQGNSAPDKSGLPSDRFSAERTGGSVSTLTIQRTQQEDSAVYLCASSEQGVEGYGYTFGSGTRLTVV.

This chain connects TRBV20-1 to TRBJ1-3; 9 bases are shared with TRBD1. This CDR3 has 16 residues. The germline V gene encodes CDR1 DFQATT and CDR2 SNEGSKA (reference sequence). Trimming cost V 7 bases and J 0 bases; bases outside gene matches: 10. The CDR3: CSVSRDREISGNTIYF. Here the CDR3 DNA reads TGCAGTGTTTCCCGGGACAGGGAAATCTCTGGAAACACCATATATTTT.